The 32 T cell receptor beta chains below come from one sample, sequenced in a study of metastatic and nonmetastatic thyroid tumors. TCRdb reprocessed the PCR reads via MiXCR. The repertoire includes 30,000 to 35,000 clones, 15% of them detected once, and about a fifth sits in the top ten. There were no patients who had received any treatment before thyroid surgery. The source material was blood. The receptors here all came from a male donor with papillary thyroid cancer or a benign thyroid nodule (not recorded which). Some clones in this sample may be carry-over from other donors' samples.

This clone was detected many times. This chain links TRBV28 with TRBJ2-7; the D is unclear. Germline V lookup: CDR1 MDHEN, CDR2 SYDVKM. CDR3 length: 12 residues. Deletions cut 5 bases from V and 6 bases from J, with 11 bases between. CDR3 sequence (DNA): TGTGCCAGCAGTGCGAGGCTGATCGAGCAGTACTTC. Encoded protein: CASSARLIEQYF.

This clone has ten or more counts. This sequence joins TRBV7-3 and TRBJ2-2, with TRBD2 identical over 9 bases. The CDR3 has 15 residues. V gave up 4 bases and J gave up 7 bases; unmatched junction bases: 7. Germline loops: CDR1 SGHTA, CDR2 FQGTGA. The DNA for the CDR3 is TGTGCCAGCAGCTATAGCGGGAGAACCGTCGGGGAGCTGTTTTTT. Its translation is CASSYSGRTVGELFF. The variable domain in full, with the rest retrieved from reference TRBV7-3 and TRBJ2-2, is GAGVSQTPSNKVTEKGKYVELRCDPISGHTALYWYRQSLGQGPEFLIYFQGTGAADDSGLPNDRFFAVRPEGSVSTLKIQRTERGDSAVYLCASSYSGRTVGELFFGEGSRLTVL.

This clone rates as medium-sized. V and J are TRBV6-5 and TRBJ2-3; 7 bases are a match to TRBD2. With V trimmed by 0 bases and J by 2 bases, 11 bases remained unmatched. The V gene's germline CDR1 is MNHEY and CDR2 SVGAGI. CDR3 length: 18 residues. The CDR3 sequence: CASSYSGSGLRYTDTQYF. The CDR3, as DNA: TGTGCCAGCAGTTACTCGGGTAGCGGGCTCCGATACACAGATACGCAGTATTTT.

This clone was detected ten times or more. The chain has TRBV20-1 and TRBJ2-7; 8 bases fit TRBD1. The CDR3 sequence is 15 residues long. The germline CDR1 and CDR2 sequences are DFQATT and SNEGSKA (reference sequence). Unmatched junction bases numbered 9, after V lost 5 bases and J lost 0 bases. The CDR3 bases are TGCAGTGCTGATAAAGGAGACAGGGGCTCCTACGAGCAGTACTTC. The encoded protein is CSADKGDRGSYEQYF.

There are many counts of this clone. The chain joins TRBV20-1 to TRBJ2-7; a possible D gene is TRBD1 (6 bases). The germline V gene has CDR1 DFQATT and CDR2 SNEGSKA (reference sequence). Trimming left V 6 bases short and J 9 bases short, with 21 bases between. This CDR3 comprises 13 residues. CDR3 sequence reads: CSATGTTIRGQYF. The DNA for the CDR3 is TGCAGTGCAACCGGGACAACTATTCGGGGGCAGTACTTC.

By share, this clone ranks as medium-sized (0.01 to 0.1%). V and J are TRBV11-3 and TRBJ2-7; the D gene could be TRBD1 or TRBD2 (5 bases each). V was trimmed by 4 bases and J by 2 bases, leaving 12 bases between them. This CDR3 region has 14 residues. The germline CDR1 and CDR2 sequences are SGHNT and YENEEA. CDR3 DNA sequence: TGTGCCAGCAGCTGGGGGACCGCAGCCTACGAGCAGTACTTC. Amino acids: CASSWGTAAYEQYF.

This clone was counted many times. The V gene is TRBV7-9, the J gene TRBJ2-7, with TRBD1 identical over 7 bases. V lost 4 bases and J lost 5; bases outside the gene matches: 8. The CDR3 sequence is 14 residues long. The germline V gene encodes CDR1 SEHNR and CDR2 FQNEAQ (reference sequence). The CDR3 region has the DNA TGTGCCAGCAGCTACCTTACAGGGGCTAACGAGCAGTACTTC. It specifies CASSYLTGANEQYF.

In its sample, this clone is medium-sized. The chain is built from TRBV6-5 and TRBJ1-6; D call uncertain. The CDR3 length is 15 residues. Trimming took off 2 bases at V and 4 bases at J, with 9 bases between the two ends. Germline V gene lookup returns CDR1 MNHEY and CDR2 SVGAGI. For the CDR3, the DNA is TGTGCCAGCAGTTACGGGCAGAAATATAATTCACCCCTCCACTTT. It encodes CASSYGQKYNSPLHF.

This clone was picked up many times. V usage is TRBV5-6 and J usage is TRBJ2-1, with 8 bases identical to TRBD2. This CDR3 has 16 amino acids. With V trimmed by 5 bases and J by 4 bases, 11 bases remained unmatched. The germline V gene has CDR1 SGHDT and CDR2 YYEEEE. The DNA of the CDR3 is TGTGCCAGCAGGGTACTAGCGGCAGGATCTTACAATGAGCAGTTCTTC. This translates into CASRVLAAGSYNEQFF.

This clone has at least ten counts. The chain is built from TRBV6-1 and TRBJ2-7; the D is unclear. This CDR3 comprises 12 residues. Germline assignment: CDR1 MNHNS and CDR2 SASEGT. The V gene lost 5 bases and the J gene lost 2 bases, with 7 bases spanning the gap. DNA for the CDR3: TGTGCCAGCAGTAGGTTTCCCTACGAGCAGTACTTC. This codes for CASSRFPYEQYF.

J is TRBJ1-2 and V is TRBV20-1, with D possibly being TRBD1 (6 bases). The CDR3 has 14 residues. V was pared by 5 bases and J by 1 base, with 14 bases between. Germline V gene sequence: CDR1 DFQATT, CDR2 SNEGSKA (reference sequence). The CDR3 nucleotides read TGCAGTGCTTGGGACACTCGTCATAACTATGGCTACACCTTC. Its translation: CSAWDTRHNYGYTF.

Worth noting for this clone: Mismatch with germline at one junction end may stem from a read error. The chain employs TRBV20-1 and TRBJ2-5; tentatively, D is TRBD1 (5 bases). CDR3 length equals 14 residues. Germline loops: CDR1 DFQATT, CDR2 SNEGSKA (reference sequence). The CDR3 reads CSASGPQTEENQYF. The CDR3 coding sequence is TGCAGTGCTAGTGGGCCTCAGACAGAAGAGAACCAGTACTTC.

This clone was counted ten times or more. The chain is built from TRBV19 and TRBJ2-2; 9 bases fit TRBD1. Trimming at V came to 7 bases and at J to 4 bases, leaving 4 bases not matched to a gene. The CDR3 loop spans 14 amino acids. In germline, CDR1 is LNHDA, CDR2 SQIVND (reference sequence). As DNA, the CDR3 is TGTGCCAGTAACACAGGGGGCGGCACCGGGGAGCTGTTTTTT. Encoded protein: CASNTGGGTGELFF.

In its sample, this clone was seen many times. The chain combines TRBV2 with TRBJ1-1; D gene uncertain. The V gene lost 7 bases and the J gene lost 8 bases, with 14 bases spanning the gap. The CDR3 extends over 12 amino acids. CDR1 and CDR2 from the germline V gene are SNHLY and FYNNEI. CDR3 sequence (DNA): TGTGCCAGCAAATTCACGAGAAAAGAAGCTTTCTTT. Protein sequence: CASKFTRKEAFF.

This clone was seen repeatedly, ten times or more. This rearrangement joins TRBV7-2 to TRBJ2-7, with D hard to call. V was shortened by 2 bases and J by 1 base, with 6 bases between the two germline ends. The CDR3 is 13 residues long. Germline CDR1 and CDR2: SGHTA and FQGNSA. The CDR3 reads CASSLTISYEQYF. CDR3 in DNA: TGTGCCAGCAGCTTAACAATTTCCTACGAGCAGTACTTC. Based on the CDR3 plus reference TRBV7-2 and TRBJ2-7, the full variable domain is GAGVSQSPSNKVTEKGKDVELRCDPISGHTALYWYRQSLGQGLEFLIYFQGNSAPDKSGLPSDRFSAERTGGSVSTLTIQRTQQEDSAVYLCASSLTISYEQYFGPGTRLTVT.

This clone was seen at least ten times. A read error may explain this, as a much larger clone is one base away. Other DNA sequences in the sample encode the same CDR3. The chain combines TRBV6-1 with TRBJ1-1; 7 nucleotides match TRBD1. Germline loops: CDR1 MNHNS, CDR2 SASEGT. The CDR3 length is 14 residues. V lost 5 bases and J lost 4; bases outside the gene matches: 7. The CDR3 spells CASSSGQLSTEAFF. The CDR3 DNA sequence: TGTGCCAGCAGTTCGGGACAGTTGAGCACTGAAGCTTTCTTT.

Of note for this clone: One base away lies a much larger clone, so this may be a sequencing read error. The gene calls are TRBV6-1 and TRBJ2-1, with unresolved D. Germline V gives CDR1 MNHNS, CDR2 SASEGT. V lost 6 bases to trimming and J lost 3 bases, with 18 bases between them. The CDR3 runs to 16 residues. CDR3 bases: TGTGCCAGCAGGAACCTATCCGGAGTTGTCTACAATGAGCAGTTCTTC. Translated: CASRNLSGVVYNEQFF.

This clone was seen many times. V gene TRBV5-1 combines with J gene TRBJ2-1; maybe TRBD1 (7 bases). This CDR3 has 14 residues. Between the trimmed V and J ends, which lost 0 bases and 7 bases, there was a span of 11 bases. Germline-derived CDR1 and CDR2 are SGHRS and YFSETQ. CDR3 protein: CASSLVPGGNEQFF. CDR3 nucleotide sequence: TGCGCCAGCAGCTTGGTGCCAGGGGGGAATGAGCAGTTCTTC.

CDR3 protein: CAWSVVRGQRSPLHF. For the CDR3, the DNA is TGTGCCTGGAGTGTAGTAAGGGGGCAGAGATCACCCCTCCACTTT. The rearrangement joins TRBV30 to TRBJ1-6; 7 bases match TRBD1. Trimming at V came to 0 bases and at J to 10 bases, leaving 9 bases not matched to a gene. The CDR3 spans 15 residues. Per the germline V gene, CDR1 is GTSNPN and CDR2 is SVGIG (reference sequence).

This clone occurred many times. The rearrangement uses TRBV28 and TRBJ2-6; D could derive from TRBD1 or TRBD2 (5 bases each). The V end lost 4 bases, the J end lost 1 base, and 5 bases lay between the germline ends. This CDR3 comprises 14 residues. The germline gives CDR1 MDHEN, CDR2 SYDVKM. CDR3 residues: CASSWGSGANVLTF. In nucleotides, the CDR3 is TGTGCCAGCAGTTGGGGGTCTGGGGCCAACGTCCTGACTTTC.

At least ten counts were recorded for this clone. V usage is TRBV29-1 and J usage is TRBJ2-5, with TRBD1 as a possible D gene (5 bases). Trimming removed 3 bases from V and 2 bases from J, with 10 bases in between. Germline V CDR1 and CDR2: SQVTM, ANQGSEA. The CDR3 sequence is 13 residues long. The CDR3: CSVETRQQETQYF. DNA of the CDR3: TGCAGCGTTGAGACCCGACAGCAAGAGACCCAGTACTTC.

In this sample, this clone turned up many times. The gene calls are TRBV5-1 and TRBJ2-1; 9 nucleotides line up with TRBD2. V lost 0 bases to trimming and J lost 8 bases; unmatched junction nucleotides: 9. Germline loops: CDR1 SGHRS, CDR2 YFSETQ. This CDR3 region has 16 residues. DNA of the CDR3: TGCGCCAGCAGCTTGGATTATGCGGGAGGGCGTGATGAGCAGTTCTTC. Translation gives CASSLDYAGGRDEQFF.

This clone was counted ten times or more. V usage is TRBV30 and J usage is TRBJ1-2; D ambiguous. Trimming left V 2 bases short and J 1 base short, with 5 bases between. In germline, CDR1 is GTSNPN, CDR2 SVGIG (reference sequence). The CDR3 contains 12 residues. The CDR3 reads CAWSKGNYGYTF. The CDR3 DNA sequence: TGTGCCTGGAGTAAGGGTAACTATGGCTACACCTTC.

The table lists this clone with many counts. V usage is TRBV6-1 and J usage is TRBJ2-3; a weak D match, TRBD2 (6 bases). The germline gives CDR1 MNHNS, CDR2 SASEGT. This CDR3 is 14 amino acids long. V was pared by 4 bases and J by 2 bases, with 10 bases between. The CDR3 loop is CASSGTIDTDTQYF. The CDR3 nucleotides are TGTGCCAGCAGTGGGACTATTGACACAGATACGCAGTATTTT.

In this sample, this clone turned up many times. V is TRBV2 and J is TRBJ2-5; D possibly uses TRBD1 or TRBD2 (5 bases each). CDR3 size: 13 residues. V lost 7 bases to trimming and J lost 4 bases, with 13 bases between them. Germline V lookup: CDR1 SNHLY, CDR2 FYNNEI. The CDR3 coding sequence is TGTGCCAGCACGCGAGGGGAAGGAGAGACCCAGTACTTC. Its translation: CASTRGEGETQYF.

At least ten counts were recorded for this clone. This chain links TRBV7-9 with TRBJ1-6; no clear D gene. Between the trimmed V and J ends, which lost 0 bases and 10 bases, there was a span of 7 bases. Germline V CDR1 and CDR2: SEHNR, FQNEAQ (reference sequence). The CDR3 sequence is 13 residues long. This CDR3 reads CASSLAEWSPLHF. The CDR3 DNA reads TGTGCCAGCAGCTTAGCCGAATGGTCACCCCTCCACTTT.

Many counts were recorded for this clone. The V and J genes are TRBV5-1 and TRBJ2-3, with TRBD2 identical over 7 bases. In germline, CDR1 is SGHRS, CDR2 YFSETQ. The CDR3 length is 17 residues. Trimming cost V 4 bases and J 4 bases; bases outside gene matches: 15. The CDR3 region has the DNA TGCGCCAGCAGCCAGTATTGGGGCGGGAGCATGGCAGATACGCAGTATTTT. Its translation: CASSQYWGGSMADTQYF.

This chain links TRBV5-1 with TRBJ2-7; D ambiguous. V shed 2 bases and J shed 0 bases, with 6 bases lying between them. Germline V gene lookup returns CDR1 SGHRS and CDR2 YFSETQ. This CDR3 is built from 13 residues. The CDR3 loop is CASSFSASYEQYF. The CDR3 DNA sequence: TGCGCCAGCAGCTTTTCAGCCTCCTACGAGCAGTACTTC.

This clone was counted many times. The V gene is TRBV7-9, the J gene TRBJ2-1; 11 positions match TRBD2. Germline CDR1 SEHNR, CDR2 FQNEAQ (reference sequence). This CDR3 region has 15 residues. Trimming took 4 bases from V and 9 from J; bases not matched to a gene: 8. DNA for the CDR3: TGTGCCAGCAGCTCTTTAGGGACTAGCGGCGGTGAGCAGTTCTTC. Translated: CASSSLGTSGGEQFF. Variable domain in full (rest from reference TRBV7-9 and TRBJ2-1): DTGVSQNPRHKITKRGQNVTFRCDPISEHNRLYWYRQTLGQGPEFLTYFQNEAQLEKSRLLSDRFSAERPKGSFSTLEIQRTEQGDSAMYLCASSSLGTSGGEQFFGPGTRLTVL.

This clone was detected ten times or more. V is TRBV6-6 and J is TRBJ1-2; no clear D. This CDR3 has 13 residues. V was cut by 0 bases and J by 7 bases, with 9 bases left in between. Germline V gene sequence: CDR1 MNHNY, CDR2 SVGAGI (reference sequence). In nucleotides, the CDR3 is TGTGCCAGCAGTTACTCGATACCCCTTGGCTACACCTTC. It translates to CASSYSIPLGYTF.

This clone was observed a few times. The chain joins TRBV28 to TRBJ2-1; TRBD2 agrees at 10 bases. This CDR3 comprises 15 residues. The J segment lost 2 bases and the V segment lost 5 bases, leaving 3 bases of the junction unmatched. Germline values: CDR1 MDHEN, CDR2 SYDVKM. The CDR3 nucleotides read TGTGCCAGCAGTGGGACTAGCGTCACCTACAATGAGCAGTTCTTC. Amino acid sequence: CASSGTSVTYNEQFF.

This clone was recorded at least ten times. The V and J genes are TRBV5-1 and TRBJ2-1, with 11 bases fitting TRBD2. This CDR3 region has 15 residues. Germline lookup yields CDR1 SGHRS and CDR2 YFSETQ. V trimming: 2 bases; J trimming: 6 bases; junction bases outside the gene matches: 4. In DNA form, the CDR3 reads TGCGCCAGCAGCTTAGTAGCGGGAGGGCGCAATGAGCAGTTCTTC. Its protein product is CASSLVAGGRNEQFF.